The subject of this entry is one T cell receptor (beta chain). Which antigen it targets is not known. One end of the junction fails to match germline, which may point to a read error. The data derive from a study of cytomegalovirus exposure and HLA in healthy donors (dated by TCRdb to 2016 to 2017). With regard to the full study: An earlier analysis of some 620 of the donors reported 276 Gb of sequence data and 117 million unique TCR beta sequences obtained from about 180 million T cells. A separate validation cohort of 100 to 150 different subjects was used in addition to the approximately 610-subject first cohort. Rather than using new phenotypic data, the later analysis identified candidate immune exposures from TCR beta sequences and from how often those sequences occurred across donors. Among roughly 400 genotyped donors of the cohort, an average of around 250,000 unique TCR beta nucleotide sequences was sequenced per donor, of which about 20% were non-productive. Roughly 300 gigabases of sequencing data and tens of millions of unique TCR sequences made up an early release that covered approximately 650 HLA-typed donors. The number of donors typed differed by locus, with about 629-630 for A, B, C, DRB1 and DQB1, around 520 for DQA1, nearly 610 for DPA1, and around 450 for DPB1. Among the roughly 390 genotyped donors, under 90% belonged to the genetic ancestry cluster associated with self-reported Caucasian donors. A later genetic analysis used genome-wide SNP genotypes for about 65% of the roughly 700 donors, treating that subset as a discovery cohort. The study aimed to test whether cataloging public T cell receptors could reveal signatures of past pathogen exposure. An earlier analysis of about 600 of the donors used high-throughput TCR beta sequencing to judge whether each TCR beta V gene segment behaved as functional or pseudogenic. All discovery cohort repertoires had been generated on a single sequencing platform. The study combined high-throughput TCR immunosequencing, statistical association of individual TCRs with disease status, and machine learning to predict cytomegalovirus infection status. HLA typing covered class I and class II loci at four-digit resolution. Using immunosequencing, the study profiled T cell repertoires from 666 subjects and related those repertoires to cytomegalovirus serostatus. A handful of DR-DQ haplotypes were handled as single units for association and clustering because linkage in the cohort was strong. To study patterns of TCR occurrence, a later analysis re-analyzed previously published TCR beta repertoires from 500 to 850 donors and added high-resolution HLA genotyping. Donor age, sex, ethnicity and CMV serostatus were collected together with the repertoire data. Summary of the overall study and its limitations: Because HLA typing was missing for some donors at each locus, association tests included only the typed subset. According to a later analysis, parvovirus B19, influenza, CMV and Epstein-Barr virus appeared linked to several top co-occurrence clusters. Most TCR sequences were seen in very few donors, while some public TCRs were found in many individuals. Compared with the approximately 720-donor mean, donors in an Asian-associated ancestry cluster had fewer N-insertions in productive TCRs, according to a later genetic analysis. In a later analysis, HLA-associated TCR beta chains were found to be more clonally expanded and to have lower generation probabilities than equally common non-associated chains. Correlated functional status among segregating V segments might be attributable to linkage disequilibrium, but an unknown experimental factor could not be ruled out. The classifier was reported to diagnose cytomegalovirus status with high specificity and sensitivity in both the original and validation cohorts. The earlier analysis of a few hundred of the donors excluded 15 to 20 rarely observed V segments, including chromosome 9 orphons, because counts were too low. An association between a missense DCLRE1C variant and V-gene and J-gene trimming of TCR beta chains was found in a later genetic analysis and replicated in an independent cohort. When HLA alleles, especially DR and DQ, strongly co-occurred, TCR associations were difficult to assign to individual alleles. In vitro tests confirmed that a few of the cytomegalovirus-associated TCR beta chains recognize cytomegalovirus antigens. The cohort was sequenced for TCR beta chains only, and without alpha or paired-chain data the features that could be detected were limited. According to the authors, the approach could potentially be generalized to other disease states and immunological phenotypes. Some IMGT-functional V segments, including TRBV6-2 and TRBV6-3, could not be distinguished by the 87-base-pair reads and were therefore excluded. For the cohort, immune exposure information was limited to CMV serostatus. A cluster of highly shared sequence variants was judged likely to represent a technical artifact of the sequencing pipeline. At a false discovery rate of 0.05, a later analysis linked 15,000 to 20,000 TCR beta sequences to specific HLA alleles. In a later analysis, TCR association rates were found to vary across HLA loci, with the most associated TCRs seen for DRB1 alleles and the fewest for HLA-C alleles. Presence/absence analyses assumed roughly uniform sequencing depth across donors, an assumption that may not hold. A further reported finding was that TCR beta sequences accurately predicted the HLA-A and HLA-B alleles for most subjects in the first cohort. In an earlier analysis of fewer than 750 of the donors, most TCR beta V segments were observed in productive rearrangements about 87% or about 30% of the time, broadly matching IMGT annotations. In a later analysis, most CMV-associated TCR beta chains were found to appear HLA-restricted, with HLA associations seemingly driven largely by CMV exposure. The study gave a list of about 170 TCR beta chains associated with cytomegalovirus.

The method behind the library was the immunoSEQ multiplex PCR assay. The multiplex PCR relied on a mix of 60 forward primers for TCR Vbeta segments and 13 reverse primers for TCR Jbeta segments. Amplification of the CDR3 region of rearranged TCR beta genes was performed with a multiplex PCR assay on genomic DNA. On the Illumina HiSeq System, the amplified TCR beta libraries were sequenced as 87-base-pair reads. The study's own analysis went as follows. A later analysis tallied around 80 million unique TCR beta chains across the 666 repertoires, and about 12 million of those chains were shared by two or more donors. To remove PCR and sequencing errors, raw reads were error-corrected and collapsed into unique sequences using a nearest-neighbor algorithm that merged closely related sequences. Alignment of CDR3 sequences to IMGT reference sequences was used to assign V, D and J gene segments. For a sequence to be retained, at least a six-nucleotide match to both a V gene segment and a J gene segment was required. A rearrangement counted as productive if the CDR3 had no stop codons and remained in frame with V and J, and every other rearrangement counted as non-productive. CDR3 was defined according to IMGT convention as the region running from the second conserved V-encoded cysteine to the conserved J-encoded phenylalanine. The earlier analysis of about 590 of the donors excluded sequences that lacked an unambiguous match to a single V gene segment. An earlier analysis of 450 to 650 of the donors called V segments functional above 56.7% productive rearrangements and segregating when the between-donor standard deviation exceeded 5%. A statistical classification framework was built to diagnose cytomegalovirus status from the catalog of TCR beta chain sequences. In a later analysis, TCR nucleotide sequences were compared against IMGT/GENE-DB human TR gene sequences so that V and J genes could be assigned. A later analysis assigned CDR3 sequences and most-parsimonious VDJ recombination scenarios with the TCRdist pipeline. In a later analysis, each TCR beta chain was defined by its CDR3 amino acid sequence together with its V-gene family, and reads lacking a unique V-gene family were excluded. A later analysis removed roughly 590 highly shared, low-generation-probability nucleotide sequences to deal with suspected cross-contamination and a sequencing artifact. For each public chain, a later analysis derived a clonal expansion index from normalized ranks of inferred template counts within each repertoire. In a later analysis, generation probabilities were computed using a VDJ recombination model fitted to out-of-frame rearrangements, and the results were checked against IGoR. In a later analysis, TCR-TCR, TCR-HLA and TCR-CMV co-occurrence was scored with hypergeometric tests, and a repertoire-size bias correction was applied to TCR pairs. A later analysis estimated false discovery rates by permuting HLA or CMV assignments 20 times. A later analysis grouped co-occurring TCRs with DBSCAN, adding TCRdist sequence similarity when clustering within HLA-allele-positive subsets. Repertoires with fewer than 30,000 or more than 120,000 public chains, plus five repertoires with anomalous nucleotide sharing, were excluded from co-occurrence clustering. TCRdb took over this immuneACCESS table, retaining in-frame rearrangements with V and J assigned. Such tables are incomplete; in checked studies, under half of the missing clones stem from an unresolved V gene, and the remainder is unexplained. That table gives V, J and clone size, and the DNA gave D and trimming. This sample holds 100,000 to 150,000 clones; around 77% were observed only once. The ten largest account for approximately 4.2% of the sample.

CDR1 and CDR2 were assigned from the germline V gene (reference sequence) as SEHNR and FQNEAQ. Measured from the cysteine to the phenylalanine, the CDR3 is 11 residues long. Only CDR3 DNA remains: 33 bases, in frame from the first base. In total, just over 650 healthy bone marrow donors made up the cohort. Cohort members were all nominally healthy when sampled, although unrecorded immune exposures were likely present. The donor tested CMV seropositive, placing the donor among the 250 to 300 seropositive members of the cohort. A peripheral blood sample was provided by each donor, and peripheral blood mononuclear cells were used for TCR beta sequencing. The Qiagen DNeasy Blood Extraction Kit was used to extract genomic DNA from the blood cell samples.

The origin of this receptor is a male donor in good health and CMV-seropositive. What was sequenced was PBMCs. The chain is made from TRBV7-9 and TRBJ2-5, with the D gene not clear enough to name. In nucleotide form, the sequence is TGTTCCAGCAGCTTACTTGAGACCCAGTACTTC. Translated, this gives CSSSLLETQYF.